Listed here are 8 T cell receptor beta chains from one sample, sequenced in a study of response to subunit inactivated influenza vaccine (dated by TCRdb to 2017 to 2018). The library was built by means of RT-PCR. TCRdb lists the instrument as Illumina HiSeq 2500. The public reads were reanalyzed by TCRdb: fastp trimming at Q25, MiXCR alignment, in-frame beta chains only. Records with the same CDR3 protein are collapsed into one entry carrying the most frequent genes and DNA. This sample gives fewer than 600,000 distinct CDR3 sequences in total; about 7.2% of them show up just once. Together, the top ten hold 13% of the sample. The material was PBMCs from blood, obtained around 2 years after vaccination. These receptors were collected from a man between 50 and 69 years old who received an inactivated influenza vaccine. Donor details come from another sample of the same person, matched by shared clones.

The chain couples TRBV7-9 to TRBJ2-1; D unclear. Trimming left V 0 bases short and J 10 bases short, with 10 bases between. CDR3 length equals 13 residues. Germline V gene data show CDR1 as SEHNR and CDR2 as FQNEAQ (reference sequence). CDR3 loop: CASSLAPNSEQFF. In nucleotides, the CDR3 is TGTGCCAGCAGCTTAGCGCCGAACTCGGAGCAGTTCTTC.

This clonotype was counted only a few times. The rearrangement joins TRBV6-2 or TRBV6-3 to TRBJ1-5; 8 nucleotides line up with TRBD1. V trimming: 6 bases; J trimming: 4 bases; junction bases outside the gene matches: 20. CDR1 is MNHEY and CDR2 is SVGEGT in the germline V gene. The CDR3 contains 19 residues. CDR3 nucleotides: TGTGCCAGCAGGCTAAGCCGTTCCGGGACAGGAGTTTTAAATCAGCCCCAGCATTTT. Amino acids: CASRLSRSGTGVLNQPQHF.

This chain connects TRBV4-2 to TRBJ1-2; D is perhaps TRBD1 (6 bases). The CDR3 totals 16 residues. Trimming removed 0 bases from V and 8 bases from J, with 19 bases in between. Looked up from germline, CDR1 is LGHNA and CDR2 is YNFKEQ. In nucleotides, the CDR3 is TGTGCCAGCAGCCAAGATCGTAGGGGGGACTACGCGGGCTACACCTTC. Its protein is CASSQDRRGDYAGYTF.

V usage is TRBV5-1 and J usage is TRBJ2-7, with unresolved D. V lost 3 bases and J 2 bases, leaving 15 bases between the germline ends. Germline V gives CDR1 SGHRS, CDR2 YFSETQ. The CDR3 is 15 residues long. Here the CDR3 DNA reads TGCGCCAGCAGCTCCACAGTGAGTAGGGCCTACGAGCAGTACTTC. Protein: CASSSTVSRAYEQYF.

This clonotype was detected only a few times. V usage is TRBV20-1 and J usage is TRBJ1-1; D gene unclear. CDR3 length: 13 amino acids. V shed 4 bases and J shed 11 bases, with 20 bases lying between them. The germline gives CDR1 DFQATT, CDR2 SNEGSKA (reference sequence). The CDR3 reads CSATLDLLREAFF. CDR3 DNA sequence: TGCAGTGCTACGCTGGACCTTTTGAGGGAGGCTTTCTTT.

The V gene is TRBV6-5, the J gene TRBJ1-2; D gene ambiguous. V lost 0 bases and J 8 bases, leaving 10 bases between the germline ends. The V gene's germline CDR1 is MNHEY and CDR2 SVGAGI. There are 13 residues in the CDR3. CDR3 nucleotides: TGTGCCAGCAGTTACTCGGGTGGTCGCGGCTACACCTTC. Encoded protein: CASSYSGGRGYTF.

This clonotype was detected a few times. The V gene is TRBV7-8, the J gene TRBJ2-3; D gene ambiguous. The CDR3 is 12 amino acids. Trimming took off 5 bases at V and 4 bases at J, with 7 bases between the two ends. Per the germline V gene, CDR1 is SGHVS and CDR2 is FQNEAQ. The CDR3 is CASSPYADTQYF. In DNA form, the CDR3 reads TGTGCCAGCAGCCCATATGCAGATACGCAGTATTTT.

The chain employs TRBV11-2 and TRBJ2-2; D perhaps matches TRBD2 (5 bases). Germline CDR1 SGHAT, CDR2 FQNNGV. This CDR3 is built from 16 residues. V lost 0 bases, J lost 4 bases, and 12 bases lay in between. The CDR3 coding sequence is TGTGCCAGCAGCTTAGATCGGGGTTGGAGCACCGGGGAGCTGTTTTTT. It is translated as CASSLDRGWSTGELFF.